These 32 T cell receptor beta chains were all obtained from the same sample, sequenced in a study of cytomegalovirus exposure and HLA in healthy donors. TCRdb's table, derived via immunoSEQ multiplex PCR, lists solely in-frame clones and lacks some. The sample shows 150,000 or so clones, approximately 90% of them seen only once. The sequenced sample was PBMCs. The receptor set was obtained from a woman between 25 and 40 years old in good health and CMV-seropositive.

The V call is TRBV28, the J call TRBJ1-4, with 7 nucleotides matching TRBD1. Germline CDR1 and CDR2: MDHEN and SYDVKM. The CDR3 spans 16 residues. Germline trimming cut 5 bases from V and 4 bases from J; bases unmatched to any gene: 10. For the CDR3, the DNA is TGTGCCAGCAGTCCCCCCGACAGGGACATTAATGAAAAACTGTTTTTT. This encodes CASSPPDRDINEKLFF.

The chain recombines TRBV27 with TRBJ1-2; 7 nucleotides line up with TRBD1. Trimming took 6 bases from V and 6 from J; bases not matched to a gene: 7. The CDR3 runs to 13 residues. CDR1 and CDR2 (germline): MNHEY, SMNVEV (reference sequence). The CDR3 DNA reads TGTGCCAGCAGACCAGGGGGGTTGAATGGCTACACCTTC. Amino acids: CASRPGGLNGYTF.

The chain is built from TRBV6-5 and TRBJ1-3; D is unresolved. CDR3 size: 15 residues. V lost 6 bases, J lost 0 bases, and 12 bases lay in between. In germline, CDR1 is MNHEY, CDR2 SVGAGI. CDR3 sequence: CASRRALHSGNTIYF. The CDR3 nucleotides are TGTGCCAGCAGGAGGGCCCTTCACTCTGGAAACACCATATATTTT.

The V call is TRBV10-2, the J call TRBJ2-2, with TRBD2 identical over 11 bases. This CDR3 is built from 14 residues. Per the germline V gene, CDR1 is WSHSY and CDR2 is SAAADI. Germline trimming cut 9 bases from V and 5 bases from J; bases unmatched to any gene: 5. The CDR3 region is CASLAGGSTGELFF. CDR3 nucleotides: TGCGCCAGTTTAGCGGGAGGGTCTACCGGGGAGCTGTTTTTT.

V gene TRBV5-1 combines with J gene TRBJ2-3; D might be TRBD2 (6 bases). Looked up from germline, CDR1 is SGHRS and CDR2 is YFSETQ. V was cut by 5 bases and J by 3 bases, with 19 bases left in between. This CDR3 region has 16 residues. DNA for the CDR3: TGCGCCAGCAGTCCTAGGGATCGGGGGTATACAGATACGCAGTATTTT. Translation: CASSPRDRGYTDTQYF.

The J gene is TRBJ2-5, the V gene TRBV28; D may be TRBD2 (6 bases). CDR1 MDHEN and CDR2 SYDVKM come from the germline V gene. This CDR3 is built from 14 residues. With 3 bases removed from V and 6 bases from J, the gap between germline ends came to 14 bases. CDR3 residues: CASSLGGGGKTQYF. The CDR3 bases are TGTGCCAGCAGTTTGGGGGGAGGAGGGAAGACCCAGTACTTC. Using reference TRBV28 and TRBJ2-5 for the parts outside the CDR3, the full variable domain is DVKVTQSSRYLVKRTGEKVFLECVQDMDHENMFWYRQDPGLGLRLIYFSYDVKMKEKGDIPEGYSVSREKKERFSLILESASTNQTSMYLCASSLGGGGKTQYFGPGTRLLVL.

With respect to this clone: In this CDR3 the conserved last residue, phenylalanine or tryptophan, is missing, so a read error is likely. The limits of the CDR3 on the DNA are not certain, so only TCRdb's listed CDR3 is given. V usage is TRBV12-5 and J usage is TRBJ2-7; the listed D gene, TRBD1, was not tested against the DNA. Germline CDR1 LGHNT, CDR2 FRNRAP. Counting both end residues, the CDR3 totals 12 amino acids. CDR3 sequence reads: CASGLRDSLLRY.

Here the CDR3 DNA reads TGTGCCAGTAGTAGACTAGCGATAGGAGAGACCCAGTACTTC. This sequence encodes CASSRLAIGETQYF. This chain links TRBV19 with TRBJ2-5, with 8 bases identical to TRBD2. J gave up 4 bases and V 4 bases, and 5 bases lay outside the gene matches. This CDR3 spans 14 amino acids. CDR1 is LNHDA, CDR2 SQIVND, per germline (reference sequence).

This chain connects TRBV6-5 to TRBJ2-2; D call uncertain. The CDR3 runs to 12 residues. Germline loops: CDR1 MNHEY, CDR2 SVGAGI. The V and J ends lost 4 bases and 5 bases respectively, with 5 bases between them. CDR3 nucleotides: TGTGCCAGCAGTTCCCATACCGGGGAGCTGTTTTTT. Translated: CASSSHTGELFF.

The J gene is TRBJ2-3, the V gene TRBV19, with D perhaps TRBD2 (5 bases). The germline V and J ends were trimmed by 2 bases and 5 bases, with 11 bases remaining between them. Germline values: CDR1 LNHDA, CDR2 SQIVND (reference sequence). The length of the CDR3 is 14 residues. CDR3 in amino acids: CASSIKRGEDTQYF. The CDR3, as DNA: TGTGCCAGTAGTATAAAACGGGGAGAAGATACGCAGTATTTT.

Comments on this clone: In the same sample, other DNA sequences code for this CDR3. The CDR3 nucleotides are TGTGCCAGCAGTTTATTGCGCGGGGGGTCTTACAATGAGCAGTTCTTC. It yields the protein CASSLLRGGSYNEQFF. This sequence joins TRBV27 and TRBJ2-1; 8 bases agree with TRBD2. With V trimmed by 1 base and J by 4 bases, 6 bases remained unmatched. The germline CDR1 and CDR2 sequences are MNHEY and SMNVEV (reference sequence). There are 16 residues in the CDR3.

The chain is built from TRBV5-1 and TRBJ2-3; weak D call: TRBD1 (6 bases). Trimming took 0 bases from V and 6 from J, leaving 11 bases between them. Germline lookup yields CDR1 SGHRS and CDR2 YFSETQ. CDR3 length: 14 residues. CDR3 loop: CASSLGGRSDTQYF. The CDR3 DNA reads as TGCGCCAGCAGCTTGGGGGGGCGTTCTGATACGCAGTATTTT.

In its sample, this clone was seen once. The chain carries TRBV7-2 and TRBJ2-1, with D possibly TRBD1 on 5 matching bases. CDR1 SGHTA and CDR2 FQGNSA come from the germline V gene. The CDR3 contains 13 residues. Trimming took 1 base from V and 5 from J, leaving 6 bases between them. CDR3 nucleotide sequence: TGTGCCAGCAGCTTAGGCAGGGACAATGAGCAGTTCTTC. Residues: CASSLGRDNEQFF.

The chain couples TRBV2 to TRBJ2-1; TRBD2 matches at 9 bases. Germline CDR1 and CDR2: SNHLY and FYNNEI. The CDR3 is made up of 16 amino acids. With V trimmed by 3 bases and J by 3 bases, 6 bases remained unmatched. The CDR3 region is CASSETGTSRYNEQFF. The CDR3 DNA reads TGTGCCAGCAGTGAGACCGGGACTAGCCGCTACAATGAGCAGTTCTTC. Filled out from reference TRBV2 and TRBJ2-1, the complete variable domain reads EPEVTQTPSHQVTQMGQEVILRCVPISNHLYFYWYRQILGQKVEFLVSFYNNEISEKSEIFDDQFSVERPDGSNFTLKIRSTKLEDSAMYFCASSETGTSRYNEQFFGPGTRLTVL.

In its sample, this clone was seen once. The chain is built from TRBV29-1 and TRBJ2-1; TRBD2 matches 15 bases. V dropped 1 base and J dropped 3; count of bases not matched to a gene: 1. Germline V gives CDR1 SQVTM, CDR2 ANQGSEA. The CDR3 runs 16 residues. Written as DNA, the CDR3 is TGCAGCGTTGAAGGGGGACTAGCGGGAGGCTACAATGAGCAGTTCTTC. Translating gives CSVEGGLAGGYNEQFF.

The chain is built from TRBV2 and TRBJ2-3, with a weak D call TRBD1 (6 bases). From germline, CDR1 is SNHLY and CDR2 FYNNEI. Trimming removed 4 bases from V and 4 bases from J, with 15 bases in between. The CDR3 has 15 residues. The CDR3 nucleotides read TGTGCCAGCAGTGGCACAGGGTGGTCCCCAGATACGCAGTATTTT. This gives the protein CASSGTGWSPDTQYF. The full variable domain, rest sourced from reference TRBV2 and TRBJ2-3, is EPEVTQTPSHQVTQMGQEVILRCVPISNHLYFYWYRQILGQKVEFLVSFYNNEISEKSEIFDDQFSVERPDGSNFTLKIRSTKLEDSAMYFCASSGTGWSPDTQYFGPGTRLTVL.

The chain joins TRBV10-2 to TRBJ2-1; 9 nucleotides match TRBD2. This CDR3 contains 12 residues. V shed 10 bases, J shed 9 bases, and the junction held 7 bases outside the gene matches. CDR1 WSHSY and CDR2 SAAADI come from the germline V gene. CDR3 protein: CATIAGESEQFF. The CDR3 bases are TGCGCCACCATAGCGGGAGAAAGTGAGCAGTTCTTC.

This clone is categorized as large. The chain couples TRBV6-4 to TRBJ2-2; TRBD2 might be the D (6 bases). Germline lookup yields CDR1 MRHNA and CDR2 SNTAGT. This CDR3 is 13 amino acids long. The V gene lost 3 bases and the J gene lost 6 bases, with 8 bases spanning the gap. CDR3 coding DNA: TGTGCCAGCAGTGAAGGGGAGGCCGGGGAGCTGTTTTTT. Translated: CASSEGEAGELFF.

V is TRBV27 and J is TRBJ2-1, with TRBD2 as a possible D gene (7 bases). The CDR3 has 13 residues. Germline assignment: CDR1 MNHEY and CDR2 SMNVEV (reference sequence). V lost 5 bases and J 7 bases, leaving 12 bases between the germline ends. The CDR3 region has the DNA TGTGCCAGCAGTGAACAGGGAGGGAATGAGCAGTTCTTC. This codes for CASSEQGGNEQFF.

DNA of the CDR3: TGTGCCACCAGCAGAGAACCCCCCGGACAGGGGTATGGCTACACCTTC. Encoded protein: CATSREPPGQGYGYTF. The rearrangement joins TRBV15 to TRBJ1-2; 9 nucleotides align to TRBD1. The CDR3 length is 16 residues. V gave up 0 bases and J gave up 5 bases; unmatched junction bases: 7. Per the germline V gene, CDR1 is LNHNV and CDR2 is YYDKDF (reference sequence).

The rearrangement joins TRBV2 to TRBJ2-7, with no clear D. Trimming removed 6 bases from V and 0 bases from J, with 18 bases in between. Germline-derived CDR1 and CDR2 are SNHLY and FYNNEI. This CDR3 is built from 16 residues. CDR3 nucleotide sequence: TGTGCCAGCAGCATAACAGTTCCCCTAAGCTCCTACGAGCAGTACTTC. Its protein product is CASSITVPLSSYEQYF.

This clone came up a few times. The chain uses TRBV6-6 and TRBJ1-1; weak D call: TRBD1 (6 bases). Germline CDR1 is MNHNY and CDR2 is SVGAGI (reference sequence). CDR3 length: 14 residues. The ends were cut back, 5 bases at V and 3 bases at J, with 13 bases in the middle. In DNA form, the CDR3 reads TGTGCCAGCAGTCCACAGGGTGGGTACACTGAAGCTTTCTTT. This gives the protein CASSPQGGYTEAFF.

The J gene is TRBJ2-1, the V gene TRBV10-2; maybe TRBD1 (7 bases). Germline V gene lookup returns CDR1 WSHSY and CDR2 SAAADI. Trimming stripped 7 bases from V and 0 bases from J, with 16 bases between. CDR3 length equals 16 residues. In nucleotides, the CDR3 is TGCGCCAGCACAAATTATCAGGGGGGCTCCTACAATGAGCAGTTCTTC. Residues: CASTNYQGGSYNEQFF.

The J gene is TRBJ2-7, the V gene TRBV5-4; 7 bases agree with TRBD1. Trimming took 4 bases from V and 3 from J; bases not matched to a gene: 7. The CDR3 contains 14 residues. Germline V lookup: CDR1 SGHNT, CDR2 YYREEE (reference sequence). The CDR3 loop is CASSIGTASYEQYF. CDR3 DNA sequence: TGTGCCAGCAGCATAGGGACAGCAAGCTACGAGCAGTACTTC.

V is TRBV7-9 and J is TRBJ1-1; D not resolved. This CDR3 has 12 amino acids. Per germline, CDR1 SEHNR and CDR2 FQNEAQ (reference sequence). V gave up 5 bases and J gave up 5 bases, with 9 bases separating them. The CDR3 loop is CASSLDITEAFF. The CDR3 DNA reads as TGTGCCAGCAGCCTAGACATTACTGAAGCTTTCTTT.

The chain is built from TRBV11-2 and TRBJ2-1, with 13 bases lining up with TRBD2. The CDR3 sequence is 19 residues long. The J segment lost 0 bases and the V segment lost 5 bases, leaving 10 bases of the junction unmatched. Per the germline V gene, CDR1 is SGHAT and CDR2 is FQNNGV. The CDR3, as DNA: TGTGCCAGCAGCCGGACTAGCGGGGGAGCCTGGAGCTCCTACAATGAGCAGTTCTTC. It encodes CASSRTSGGAWSSYNEQFF.

The J gene is TRBJ2-5, the V gene TRBV27; 8 positions match TRBD2. The CDR3 sequence is 17 residues long. J gave up 1 base and V 4 bases, and 11 bases lay outside the gene matches. Germline values: CDR1 MNHEY, CDR2 SMNVEV (reference sequence). CDR3 residues: CASSSLGVAGPQETQYF. In DNA form, the CDR3 reads TGTGCCAGCAGTTCCCTTGGGGTAGCGGGACCCCAAGAGACCCAGTACTTC.

The DNA for the CDR3 is TGTGCCAGCAGTTACGGAACGGAGTGGTACGAGCAGTACTTC. Translation: CASSYGTEWYEQYF. The gene calls are TRBV6-6 and TRBJ2-7, with D unclear. This CDR3 comprises 14 residues. V was trimmed by 2 bases and J by 4 bases, leaving 12 bases between them. CDR1 is MNHNY, CDR2 SVGAGI, per germline (reference sequence).

The V call is TRBV5-1, the J call TRBJ2-1; 10 bases line up with TRBD2. The V gene's germline CDR1 is SGHRS and CDR2 YFSETQ. The CDR3 is made up of 14 amino acids. The J segment lost 5 bases and the V segment lost 5 bases, leaving 4 bases of the junction unmatched. CDR3 nucleotides: TGCGCCAGCAGACCTAGCGGGAGAAACAATGAGCAGTTCTTC. This codes for CASRPSGRNNEQFF.

This rearrangement joins TRBV2 to TRBJ2-7; D possibly corresponds to TRBD1 (5 bases). Germline lookup yields CDR1 SNHLY and CDR2 FYNNEI. The CDR3 is 14 amino acids. Trimming pared 4 bases from V and 0 bases from J, leaving 10 bases between. CDR3 in DNA: TGTGCCAGCAGTGTAGACAGCTACTCCTACGAGCAGTACTTC. It encodes CASSVDSYSYEQYF.

This clone was seen only once. Other DNA sequences in the same sample also yield this CDR3. The V gene is TRBV28, the J gene TRBJ2-5; TRBD1 agrees at 7 bases. The CDR3 length is 15 residues. With V trimmed by 1 base and J by 2 bases, 4 bases remained unmatched. From germline, CDR1 is MDHEN and CDR2 SYDVKM. The CDR3, as DNA: TGTGCCAGCAGTTTATTGCAGGGGGAACAAGAGACCCAGTACTTC. Amino acids: CASSLLQGEQETQYF.

The V gene is TRBV29-1, the J gene TRBJ2-3, with D possibly TRBD2 on 5 matching bases. Deletions cut 7 bases from V and 5 bases from J, with 19 bases between. This CDR3 is built from 14 residues. Looked up from germline, CDR1 is SQVTM and CDR2 is ANQGSEA. CDR3 coding DNA: TGCAGCGCTCTGCCTCGAGGTGAGGGAGATACGCAGTATTTT. This gives the protein CSALPRGEGDTQYF.